These 21 T cell receptor beta chains were all obtained from the same sample, sequenced in a study of T-cell reconstitution after alpha-beta-depleted transplantation in children. TCRbeta library construction was performed incorporating unique molecular identifiers. Each CDR3 protein gets one entry after TCRdb re-called the PCR reads with MiXCR. The data show about 90,000 distinct CDR3 sequences, about 8% seen once. The source was PBMCs from the stem cell graft donor, collected from the stem cell graft. The receptors were gathered from a human donor who donated a stem cell graft to a child with congenital amegakaryocytic thrombocytopenia.

This clonotype was counted ten times or more. This chain joins TRBV3-1 and TRBJ1-1; no definite D call. The CDR3 length is 15 residues. V shed 1 base and J shed 1 base, with 10 bases lying between them. The germline V gene has CDR1 LGHDT and CDR2 YNNKEL (reference sequence). CDR3 in DNA: TGTGCCAGCAGCCAAGGCGCGATGTCGAACACTGAAGCTTTCTTT. It encodes CASSQGAMSNTEAFF.

This clonotype came up many times. The CDR3 DNA reads as TGCGCCAGCAGCTTGGAACAGGGCTACGAGCAGTACTTC. It is translated as CASSLEQGYEQYF. The chain has TRBV5-1 and TRBJ2-7, with TRBD1 as a possible D gene (6 bases). Between the trimmed V and J ends, which lost 0 bases and 3 bases, there was a span of 7 bases. The CDR3 spans 13 residues. The germline CDR1 and CDR2 sequences are SGHRS and YFSETQ.

This clonotype showed up many times. The chain is built from TRBV5-1 and TRBJ1-4; D unresolved. CDR3 length: 13 amino acids. The V and J ends lost 0 bases and 8 bases respectively, with 8 bases between them. CDR1 is SGHRS and CDR2 is YFSETQ in the germline V gene. CDR3 bases: TGCGCCAGCAGCTTGGGGGAGAAGGAAAAACTGTTTTTT. Translation: CASSLGEKEKLFF. Together with reference TRBV5-1 and TRBJ1-4, the CDR3 gives the full variable domain: KAGVTQTPRYLIKTRGQQVTLSCSPISGHRSVSWYQQTPGQGLQFLFEYFSETQRNKGNFPGRFSGRQFSNSRSEMNVSTLELGDSALYLCASSLGEKEKLFFGSGTQLSVL.

Ten or more counts support this clonotype. This chain links TRBV12-3 or TRBV12-4 with TRBJ2-3; D perhaps matches TRBD2 (5 bases). The CDR3 extends over 16 amino acids. Trimming removed 5 bases from V and 4 bases from J, with 19 bases in between. The CDR3 region is CASSPLTSGGSDTQYF. As DNA, the CDR3 is TGTGCCAGCAGTCCCCTCACTAGTGGCGGGTCAGATACGCAGTATTTT.

This clonotype was observed at least ten times. CDR3 nucleotides: TGCAGTGCTAGAGATTCAGTAGGCGCCACAGATACGCAGTATTTT. This sequence encodes CSARDSVGATDTQYF. The chain links TRBV20-1 to TRBJ2-3; D is ambiguous. From germline, CDR1 is DFQATT and CDR2 SNEGSKA (reference sequence). The germline V and J ends were trimmed by 0 bases and 2 bases, with 12 bases remaining between them. The CDR3 is 15 amino acids.

This clonotype was observed at least ten times. The J gene is TRBJ2-1, the V gene TRBV5-5, with D uncertain. The CDR3 has 13 residues. Germline loops: CDR1 SGHKS, CDR2 YYEKEE (reference sequence). Trimming cost V 1 base and J 7 bases, with 9 bases left between them. CDR3 coding DNA: TGTGCCAGCAGCTTGCCTCTCTTGAATGAGCAGTTCTTC. It yields the protein CASSLPLLNEQFF.

Turning to this clonotype: A read error is possible here, since a much larger clone lies one base away. The CDR3 DNA is TGCGCCAGCAGCTTGAACCAACAGGGTGGCGCTGAAGCTTTCTTT. Translation: CASSLNQQGGAEAFF. The rearrangement links TRBV5-1 to TRBJ1-1; possible D gene TRBD1, 6 bases. Trimming left V 1 base short and J 6 bases short, with 16 bases between. The CDR3 spans 15 residues. CDR1 and CDR2 (germline): SGHRS, YFSETQ.

On this clonotype: A clone one base away is much larger, so this may be a read error. This chain uses TRBV7-6 with TRBJ2-1; unclear D gene. Germline lookup yields CDR1 SGHVS and CDR2 FNYEAQ. Trimming removed 5 bases from V and 11 bases from J, with 13 bases in between. CDR3 length: 12 residues. The CDR3 bases are TGTGCCAGCAGCCCGTTGTACAGTCAGCAGTTCTTC. Translation gives CASSPLYSQQFF.

At least ten counts were recorded for this clonotype. The chain is built from TRBV9 and TRBJ1-5; D possibly corresponds to TRBD1 (5 bases). CDR3 length: 14 residues. V shed 0 bases and J shed 6 bases, with 10 bases lying between them. Germline CDR1 is SGDLS and CDR2 is YYNGEE. The CDR3 DNA sequence: TGTGCCAGCAGCGTAGACGGAGGGGCTCAGCCCCAGCATTTT. Encoded protein: CASSVDGGAQPQHF.

This clonotype was observed many times. The V and J genes are TRBV29-1 and TRBJ2-7; 10 nucleotides align to TRBD2. Germline loops: CDR1 SQVTM, CDR2 ANQGSEA. V gave up 5 bases and J gave up 2 bases; unmatched junction bases: 6. The CDR3 runs to 14 residues. CDR3: CSVHLAGATYEQYF. The CDR3 nucleotides are TGCAGCGTTCACCTAGCGGGGGCCACCTACGAGCAGTACTTC.

In its sample, this clonotype was seen many times. This chain joins TRBV20-1 and TRBJ2-2, with 11 bases matching TRBD2. Trimming cost V 0 bases and J 4 bases; bases outside gene matches: 4. CDR1 and CDR2 (germline): DFQATT, SNEGSKA (reference sequence). The CDR3 is 16 amino acids. Written as DNA, the CDR3 is TGCAGTGCTAGAGATAGCGGGAGGGGGACCACCGGGGAGCTGTTTTTT. Residues: CSARDSGRGTTGELFF.

Many counts were recorded for this clonotype. The rearrangement links TRBV6-1 to TRBJ2-1; possibly TRBD1 for D (5 bases). This CDR3 is built from 16 residues. Germline CDR1 is MNHNS and CDR2 is SASEGT. V was cut by 10 bases and J by 1 base, with 20 bases left in between. CDR3 in DNA: TGTGCCACCCGCGCCGTGGGCAGGGCATCCTACAATGAGCAGTTCTTC. It is translated as CATRAVGRASYNEQFF.

This clonotype was recorded at least ten times. The chain employs TRBV5-1 and TRBJ2-5; tentatively, D is TRBD1 (6 bases). V was trimmed by 0 bases and J by 2 bases, leaving 14 bases between them. This CDR3 has 16 amino acids. Germline loops: CDR1 SGHRS, CDR2 YFSETQ. The CDR3, as DNA: TGCGCCAGCAGCTTGGCTTCGTGGGACAAGCAAGAGACCCAGTACTTC. Protein product: CASSLASWDKQETQYF.

Comments on this clonotype: A much bigger clone sits one base away, suggesting this may be a read error. Without the conserved terminal phenylalanine or tryptophan, this CDR3 likely stems from a read error. The chain recombines TRBV6-5 with TRBJ1-5; 9 positions match TRBD1. The CDR3 covers 17 residues. The trim removed 2 bases at V and 6 bases at J, leaving 11 bases unmatched. The germline V gene encodes CDR1 MNHEY and CDR2 SVGAGI. In nucleotides, the CDR3 is TGTGCCAGCAGTTACCAACTTACAGGGGGCCAGGCTCAGCCCCAGCATTTG. It encodes CASSYQLTGGQAQPQHL.

This clonotype was counted many times. The chain links TRBV12-3 or TRBV12-4 to TRBJ1-2; 7 positions match TRBD1. The CDR3 covers 14 residues. Trimming removed 1 base from V and 8 bases from J; junction bases left unmatched: 7. The CDR3 loop is CASSLVEGAGGYTF. CDR3 nucleotides: TGTGCCAGCAGTTTAGTCGAGGGGGCTGGAGGCTACACCTTC.

The gene calls are TRBV4-1 and TRBJ1-4, with D possibly matching TRBD1 (5 bases). Trimming removed 4 bases at V and 4 bases at J, with 16 bases between. Per the germline V gene, CDR1 is MGHRA and CDR2 is YSYEKL. This CDR3 region has 16 residues. The CDR3 protein is CASSRPRGSINEKLFF. As DNA, the CDR3 is TGCGCCAGCAGCCGCCCAAGGGGCAGTATTAATGAAAAACTGTTTTTT.

There are many counts of this clonotype. This chain links TRBV7-9 with TRBJ2-3; D call uncertain. The CDR3 contains 13 residues. Germline CDR1 reads SEHNR; CDR2 reads FQNEAQ (reference sequence). V lost 5 bases and J lost 6, with 12 bases in between. CDR3 in DNA: TGTGCCAGCAGCCCCCGCGAATCCGATACGCAGTATTTT. Amino acids: CASSPRESDTQYF.

This clonotype was detected many times. The V call is TRBV20-1, the J call TRBJ1-1; a weak D match, TRBD1 (5 bases). This CDR3 contains 13 residues. V was pared by 0 bases and J by 1 base, with 6 bases between. In germline, CDR1 is DFQATT, CDR2 SNEGSKA (reference sequence). This CDR3 is CSARDQGNTEAFF. The CDR3 nucleotides are TGCAGTGCTAGAGATCAGGGGAACACTGAAGCTTTCTTT.

This clonotype was seen many times. This rearrangement joins TRBV7-2 to TRBJ2-3, with D unresolved. The ends were cut back, 5 bases at V and 2 bases at J, with 11 bases in the middle. CDR1 is SGHTA and CDR2 is FQGNSA in the germline V gene. The CDR3 runs to 14 residues. The CDR3 loop reads CASSVDPNTDTQYF. The CDR3 region has the DNA TGTGCCAGCAGCGTGGACCCAAACACAGATACGCAGTATTTT.

At least ten counts were recorded for this clonotype. This rearrangement joins TRBV7-2 to TRBJ2-5; D gene unclear. CDR3 length equals 12 residues. Germline V gives CDR1 SGHTA, CDR2 FQGNSA. V lost 5 bases, J lost 3 bases, and 7 bases lay in between. The CDR3 nucleotides are TGTGCCAGCAGCGCACCAAAAGAGACCCAGTACTTC. Protein product: CASSAPKETQYF.

This clonotype was found many times. V gene TRBV13 combines with J gene TRBJ2-7; D may be TRBD1 (5 bases). From germline, CDR1 is PRHDT and CDR2 FYEKMQ (reference sequence). V was clipped by 1 base and J by 3 bases, with 7 bases between them. The CDR3 covers 13 residues. The CDR3 DNA sequence: TGTGCCAGCAGCTTAGACAGGAGCTACGAGCAGTACTTC. Translating it yields CASSLDRSYEQYF.